This TCR beta chain was documented in a study of Graves' ophthalmopathy and Graves' hyperthyroidism. Study-wide findings and caveats: This model predicted ophthalmopathy progression (sensitivity 70% to 71%, specificity approximately 77%). The 13-signature model separated ophthalmopathy from stable hyperthyroidism at 85% to 90% sensitivity and roughly 80% specificity.

It was on clinical symptoms, serum thyroxine, TRAb, thyroid ultrasound and orbital computed tomography that diagnosis relied. CDR3 regions of TCR beta were amplified from RNA transcripts. First-round RT-PCR used HTBI primers; second-round multiplex PCR followed. Each CDR3 protein is one row after TCRdb ran MiXCR on the multiplex PCR reads. The sample includes around 1.1 million distinct CDR3 sequences, 36% of them seen just once. The CDR3 length is 12 residues. Trimming shortened V by 3 bases and J by 7 bases, and 12 bases separated the two germline ends. The germline CDR1 and CDR2 sequences are SQVTM and ANQGSEA. There are many counts of this clonotype. As yet, its antigen is unknown.

J is TRBJ1-1 and V is TRBV29-1; D ambiguous. The sample comprised peripheral blood or thyroid tissue (not recorded which). This receptor was taken from an adult man with Graves' hyperthyroidism. The CDR3 sequence is CSVDGRRHEAFF. DNA for the CDR3: TGCAGCGTTGACGGTCGGCGACATGAAGCTTTCTTT.